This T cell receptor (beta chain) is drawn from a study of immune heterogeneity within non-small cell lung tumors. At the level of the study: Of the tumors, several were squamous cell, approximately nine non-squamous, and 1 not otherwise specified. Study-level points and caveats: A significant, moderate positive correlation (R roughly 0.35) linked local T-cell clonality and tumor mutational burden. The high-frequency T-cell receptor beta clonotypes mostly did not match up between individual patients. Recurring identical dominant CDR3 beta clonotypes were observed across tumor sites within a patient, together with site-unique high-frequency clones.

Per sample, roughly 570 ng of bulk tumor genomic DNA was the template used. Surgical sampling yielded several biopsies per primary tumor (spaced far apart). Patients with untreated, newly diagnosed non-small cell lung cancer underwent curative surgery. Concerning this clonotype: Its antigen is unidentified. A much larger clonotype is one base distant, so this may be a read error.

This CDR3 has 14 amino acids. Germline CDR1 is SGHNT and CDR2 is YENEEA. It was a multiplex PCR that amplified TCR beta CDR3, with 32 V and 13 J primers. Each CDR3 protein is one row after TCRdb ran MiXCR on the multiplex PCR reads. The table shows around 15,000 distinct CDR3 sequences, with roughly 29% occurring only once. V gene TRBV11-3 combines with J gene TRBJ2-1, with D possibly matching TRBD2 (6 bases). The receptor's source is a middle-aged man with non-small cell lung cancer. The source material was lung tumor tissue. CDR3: CASSPRRAYNEQLF. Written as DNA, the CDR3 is TGTGCCAGCAGCCCGCGGAGGGCCTACAATGAGCAGCTCTTC. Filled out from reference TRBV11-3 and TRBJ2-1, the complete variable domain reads EAGVVQSPRYKIIEKKQPVAFWCNPISGHNTLYWYLQNLGQGPELLIRYENEEAVDDSQLPKDRFSAERLKGVDSTLKIQPAELGDSAVYLCASSPRRAYNEQLFGPGTRLTVL.